The 3 T cell receptor beta chains given below trace back to one sample, sequenced in a study of blood T cell repertoires in COVID-19. Clones were sequenced by immunoSEQ multiplex PCR, and TCRdb holds only the in-frame ones, with some missing. This repertoire shows under 550,000 clones, about 90% found once; its top ten account for 0.75% to 0.85%. The sample consisted of peripheral blood. All receptors come from a man between 18 and 29 years old with COVID-19, enrolled during active disease.

This clone was picked up one time. J is TRBJ2-7 and V is TRBV2; 7 nucleotides agree with TRBD1. The germline gives CDR1 SNHLY, CDR2 FYNNEI. The CDR3 consists of 14 residues. V shed 6 bases, J shed 0 bases, and the junction held 5 bases outside the gene matches. The chain's CDR3 is CASSPTGYSYEQYF. CDR3 nucleotides: TGTGCCAGCAGCCCGACAGGGTACTCCTACGAGCAGTACTTC.

The chain combines TRBV27 with TRBJ1-2; 11 bases line up with TRBD1. Germline V gene sequence: CDR1 MNHEY, CDR2 SMNVEV (reference sequence). J gave up 3 bases and V 5 bases, and 5 bases lay outside the gene matches. The CDR3 spans 15 residues. For the CDR3, the DNA is TGTGCCAGCAGTCCGGGACAGGGGGTGTACTATGGCTACACCTTC. It yields the protein CASSPGQGVYYGYTF.

The rearrangement uses TRBV4-2 and TRBJ1-5; D ambiguous. V lost 3 bases to trimming and J lost 4 bases, with 7 bases between them. CDR3 length equals 13 residues. Germline CDR1 and CDR2: LGHNA and YNFKEQ. CDR3 protein: CASSQVQNQPQHF. The CDR3 DNA reads as TGTGCCAGCAGCCAGGTACAAAATCAGCCCCAGCATTTT.